The 30 T cell receptor beta chains below all came from one sample that was sequenced in a study of blood T cells in healthy people across ages. Together with a sample-barcoded 5' primer, a J-beta primer mix was included in a second PCR lasting about 7 to 11 cycles. TCRdb processed the 5' RACE reads anew with MiXCR; each CDR3 protein has one entry. This sample has roughly 800,000 distinct CDR3 sequences, with roughly 64% found just once. The sequencing input was blood. The source is a man aged 25 to 45 in good health.

The genes are TRBV7-8 and TRBJ1-2; TRBD1 is a possible D gene (5 bases). The CDR3 spans 13 residues. CDR1 is SGHVS and CDR2 is FQNEAQ in the germline V gene. Trimming cost V 7 bases and J 7 bases, with 16 bases left between them. CDR3 nucleotide sequence: TGTGCCAGCAACAAAGGGGCGCGCGGTGGCTACACCTTC. The encoded protein is CASNKGARGGYTF.

The genes are TRBV11-2 and TRBJ2-5; no definite D call. The CDR3 is 12 amino acids. CDR1 SGHAT and CDR2 FQNNGV come from the germline V gene. V lost 3 bases, J lost 11 bases, and 13 bases lay in between. The CDR3 DNA follows: TGTGCCAGCAGCTTTACGTCTAATGAGCAGTACTTC. As protein: CASSFTSNEQYF.

This chain uses TRBV4-2 with TRBJ2-1; 9 bases match TRBD2. This CDR3 spans 16 amino acids. Per the germline V gene, CDR1 is LGHNA and CDR2 is YNFKEQ. After removal of 0 bases from V and 7 bases from J, the junction contained 7 bases not matched to a gene. CDR3 amino acids: CASSQDGTSRRNEQFF. CDR3 DNA: TGTGCCAGCAGCCAAGATGGGACTAGCCGCCGAAATGAGCAGTTCTTC.

This clonotype has just a few counts. The J gene is TRBJ2-7, the V gene TRBV7-2; 9 positions match TRBD2. Germline values: CDR1 SGHTA, CDR2 FQGNSA. V was pared by 5 bases and J by 3 bases, with 8 bases of the junction left unmatched. CDR3 length equals 15 residues. The chain's CDR3 is CASSHRASGVYEQYF. The CDR3 nucleotides are TGTGCCAGCAGCCATAGAGCTAGCGGGGTCTACGAGCAGTACTTC.

The V call is TRBV7-2, the J call TRBJ2-4, with D maybe TRBD1 (6 bases). The V and J ends lost 5 bases and 9 bases respectively, with 17 bases between them. CDR3 length: 14 residues. Germline loops: CDR1 SGHTA, CDR2 FQGNSA. CDR3 bases: TGTGCCAGCAGCGTATCCACAGGGAATGGCATTCAGTACTTC. It codes for CASSVSTGNGIQYF.

Written as DNA, the CDR3 is TGTGCCAGCAGCCCGACAGGGATGGAGACCCAGTACTTC. Amino acid sequence: CASSPTGMETQYF. The chain has TRBV3-1 and TRBJ2-5; 7 nucleotides align to TRBD1. The CDR3 contains 13 residues. CDR1 is LGHDT and CDR2 is YNNKEL in the germline V gene (reference sequence). V lost 4 bases, J lost 5 bases, and 4 bases stayed unmatched.

The chain is built from TRBV6-2 or TRBV6-3 and TRBJ1-5; D is uncertain. The V and J ends lost 0 bases and 6 bases respectively, with 12 bases between them. The germline CDR1 and CDR2 sequences are MNHEY and SVGEGT. The CDR3 is made up of 15 amino acids. CDR3 sequence: CASSYSTRPGQPQHF. CDR3 nucleotide sequence: TGTGCCAGCAGTTACTCGACGAGGCCCGGTCAGCCCCAGCATTTT.

The DNA of the CDR3 is TGTGCCAGCAGCCCCAGCGGAGGTGGGCACAATGAGCAGTTCTTC. Encoded protein: CASSPSGGGHNEQFF. The V call is TRBV12-3 or TRBV12-4, the J call TRBJ2-1, with a possible D match to TRBD2 (5 bases). This CDR3 has 15 amino acids. V was clipped by 6 bases and J by 5 bases, with 17 bases between them.

This chain uses TRBV7-2 with TRBJ1-6; 7 nucleotides match TRBD1. V was pared by 5 bases and J by 7 bases, with 11 bases of the junction left unmatched. CDR3 length equals 16 residues. Germline lookup yields CDR1 SGHTA and CDR2 FQGNSA. CDR3 DNA: TGTGCCAGCAGCCAGGGGCCAGGGGGTCGAAATTCACCCCTCCACTTT. This codes for CASSQGPGGRNSPLHF.

J is TRBJ1-1 and V is TRBV11-1; tentatively, D is TRBD1 (5 bases). Germline V CDR1 and CDR2: SGHAT, FQDESV (reference sequence). The CDR3 spans 12 residues. The V and J ends lost 5 bases and 7 bases respectively, with 11 bases between them. The CDR3 coding sequence is TGTGCCAGCAGCCAAGGGGTAAATGAAGCTTTCTTT. Residues: CASSQGVNEAFF.

The chain recombines TRBV28 with TRBJ2-1, with TRBD2 matching over 7 bases. CDR3 length: 15 residues. Germline values: CDR1 MDHEN, CDR2 SYDVKM. V lost 4 bases to trimming and J lost 4 bases; unmatched junction nucleotides: 7. The CDR3 sequence is CASSSVRERYNEQFF. As DNA, the CDR3 is TGTGCCAGCAGTTCGGTGCGGGAGAGGTACAATGAGCAGTTCTTC.

This clonotype was observed once. The CDR3 spells CASSPDKFNEQFF. The CDR3 coding sequence is TGTGCCAGCTCACCGGATAAGTTTAATGAGCAGTTCTTC. This chain uses TRBV18 with TRBJ2-1; no clear D. Germline loops: CDR1 KGHSH, CDR2 LQKENI. This CDR3 comprises 13 residues. V was pared by 3 bases and J by 7 bases, with 10 bases between.

As to this clonotype: Here the CDR3 omits its conserved ending phenylalanine or tryptophan, so a read error is the likely source. The chain links TRBV4-1 to TRBJ1-2; the match to TRBD1 covers 11 bases. CDR1 and CDR2 (germline): MGHRA, YSYEKL. V shed 4 bases, J shed 1 base, and the junction held 2 bases outside the gene matches. The CDR3 has 15 residues. CDR3 region: CASSRGQGDNYGYTS. The CDR3 nucleotides read TGCGCCAGCAGCCGGGGACAGGGGGATAACTATGGCTACACCTCC.

The V call is TRBV7-8, the J call TRBJ2-3; 11 bases line up with TRBD1. CDR3 length: 17 residues. V lost 1 base and J lost 4; bases outside the gene matches: 7. Germline V gene sequence: CDR1 SGHVS, CDR2 FQNEAQ. The DNA of the CDR3 is TGTGCCAGCAGCTTAGGCTTCGGACAGGGGGCCGCAGATACGCAGTATTTT. It is translated as CASSLGFGQGAADTQYF. Full variable domain (outside the CDR3, taken from reference TRBV7-8 and TRBJ2-3): GAGVSQSPRYKVAKRGQDVALRCDPISGHVSLFWYQQALGQGPEFLTYFQNEAQLDKSGLPSDRFFAERPEGSVSTLKIQRTQQEDSAVYLCASSLGFGQGAADTQYFGPGTRLTVL.

This chain joins TRBV7-2 and TRBJ2-3; TRBD2 aligns across 7 bases. V trimming: 1 base; J trimming: 2 bases; junction bases outside the gene matches: 12. This CDR3 has 18 amino acids. Germline V gene sequence: CDR1 SGHTA, CDR2 FQGNSA. The CDR3 DNA reads TGTGCCAGCAGCTTAGTCTTTTCCAGCGGGGCAAACACAGATACGCAGTATTTT. It is translated as CASSLVFSSGANTDTQYF.

The chain carries TRBV29-1 and TRBJ1-2; D call uncertain. Trimming removed 3 bases from V and 5 bases from J, with 10 bases in between. Germline loops: CDR1 SQVTM, CDR2 ANQGSEA. The CDR3 has 12 amino acids. The chain's CDR3 is CSVEEGFYGYTF. CDR3 DNA sequence: TGCAGCGTTGAGGAGGGATTTTATGGCTACACCTTC.

The gene calls are TRBV21-1 and TRBJ2-6; TRBD1 is taken as the D call from the table, unchecked against the DNA. TRBV21-1 is deemed a pseudogene. There are 19 residues in the CDR3. The chain's CDR3 is CASSKATRTGSSGANVLTF. CDR3 in DNA: TGTGCCAGCAGCAAAGCCACCCGGACAGGGAGCTCTGGGGCCAACGTCCTGACTTTC.

The chain employs TRBV7-9 and TRBJ1-1, with 9 bases matching TRBD1. The CDR3 runs to 13 residues. In germline, CDR1 is SEHNR, CDR2 FQNEAQ (reference sequence). J gave up 3 bases and V 5 bases, and 1 base lay outside the gene matches. The CDR3 sequence: CASSRTGDTEAFF. CDR3 coding DNA: TGTGCCAGCAGCCGGACAGGGGACACTGAAGCTTTCTTT.

The rearrangement links TRBV11-2 to TRBJ2-1; 7 bases match TRBD2. The CDR3 extends over 16 amino acids. V lost 7 bases, J lost 5 bases, and 14 bases stayed unmatched. CDR1 and CDR2 from the germline V gene are SGHAT and FQNNGV. CDR3 sequence (DNA): TGTGCCAGCATCCAATTCCCGGGGGAGGGAAACAATGAGCAGTTCTTC. As protein: CASIQFPGEGNNEQFF.

V gene TRBV6-6 combines with J gene TRBJ2-1; maybe TRBD2 (6 bases). V lost 2 bases, J lost 5 bases, and 13 bases lay in between. Looked up from germline, CDR1 is MNHNY and CDR2 is SVGAGI (reference sequence). The CDR3 is 15 amino acids. CDR3 bases: TGTGCCAGCAGTTACCTCGCGGGGATGAACAATGAGCAGTTCTTC. Residues: CASSYLAGMNNEQFF.

This rearrangement joins TRBV7-2 to TRBJ2-1, with TRBD2 matching 7 bases. CDR1 is SGHTA, CDR2 FQGNSA, per germline. V was pared by 1 base and J by 9 bases, with 6 bases of the junction left unmatched. This CDR3 region has 14 residues. The CDR3 region has the DNA TGTGCCAGCAGCTTAGTTGGAGGACTAGGTGAGCAGTTCTTC. It specifies CASSLVGGLGEQFF.

The genes are TRBV18 and TRBJ2-1; 8 nucleotides agree with TRBD2. The V gene's germline CDR1 is KGHSH and CDR2 LQKENI. The CDR3 runs 14 residues. Losses at the gene ends were 3 bases for V and 8 bases for J; bases not matched to a gene: 6. The CDR3: CASSPRTSRDEQFF. The DNA of the CDR3 is TGTGCCAGCTCACCGCGGACTAGCCGGGATGAGCAGTTCTTC. The whole variable domain, filled in from reference TRBV18 and TRBJ2-1, reads NAGVMQNPRHLVRRRGQEARLRCSPMKGHSHVYWYRQLPEEGLKFMVYLQKENIIDESGMPKERFSAEFPKEGPSILRIQQVVRGDSAAYFCASSPRTSRDEQFFGPGTRLTVL.

V usage is TRBV12-3 or TRBV12-4 and J usage is TRBJ1-1, with 8 nucleotides matching TRBD1. The V and J ends lost 5 bases and 4 bases, in that order; junction bases with no gene match: 3. This CDR3 comprises 13 residues. The CDR3 loop is CASSMTGVTEAFF. CDR3 in DNA: TGTGCCAGCAGTATGACAGGGGTCACTGAAGCTTTCTTT.

The chain has TRBV7-8 and TRBJ1-1, with D possibly matching TRBD1 (6 bases). CDR3 length: 14 amino acids. The V end lost 3 bases, the J end lost 10 bases, and 18 bases lay between the germline ends. Per germline, CDR1 SGHVS and CDR2 FQNEAQ. The CDR3 nucleotides read TGTGCCAGCAGCTTGTCAGGGGCTCCGGTGGGAGCTTTCTTT. This gives the protein CASSLSGAPVGAFF.

This clonotype occurred many times. The CDR3 DNA follows: TGTGCCAGCAGCTTACAGGGTCTAATCTACGAGCAGTACTTC. This codes for CASSLQGLIYEQYF. The J gene is TRBJ2-7, the V gene TRBV7-2; D possibly corresponds to TRBD1 (5 bases). This CDR3 spans 14 amino acids. The ends were cut back, 2 bases at V and 3 bases at J, with 11 bases in the middle. Germline CDR1 and CDR2: SGHTA and FQGNSA.

This CDR3 is CAIKGAGVSNEQFF. CDR3 bases: TGTGCCATCAAAGGAGCGGGAGTAAGTAATGAGCAGTTCTTC. This sequence joins TRBV10-3 and TRBJ2-1, with 8 bases that match TRBD2. Germline V gene sequence: CDR1 ENHRY, CDR2 SYGVKD. V gave up 7 bases and J gave up 7 bases; unmatched junction bases: 9. This CDR3 region has 14 residues.

The J gene is TRBJ2-7, the V gene TRBV10-3; the D is unclear. The J call may be in error: the DNA end matches TRBJ2-5 better. This CDR3 has 11 residues. Germline lookup yields CDR1 ENHRY and CDR2 SYGVKD. CDR3 sequence reads: CAIGLGETQYF. The CDR3 DNA reads as TGTGCCATCGGGCTTGGGGAGACCCAGTACTTC.

The V and J genes are TRBV7-9 and TRBJ2-4; 7 bases align to TRBD2. The DNA end lines up better with TRBJ2-7; the J call may be wrong. In germline, CDR1 is SEHNR, CDR2 FQNEAQ (reference sequence). There are 14 residues in the CDR3. The CDR3 sequence is CASSLTSGVIEQYF. The CDR3, as DNA: TGTGCCAGCAGCTTAACCAGCGGGGTAATCGAGCAGTACTTC.

This clonotype came up once. The genes are TRBV20-1 and TRBJ1-4, with D uncertain. The CDR3 spans 14 residues. Trimming took 2 bases from V and 2 from J, leaving 9 bases between them. Looked up from germline, CDR1 is DFQATT and CDR2 is SNEGSKA (reference sequence). The CDR3 region has the DNA TGCAGTGCTAGAACAGCTTACACTAATGAAAAACTGTTTTTT. Translation: CSARTAYTNEKLFF.

The V and J genes are TRBV6-2 or TRBV6-3 and TRBJ2-5; tentatively, D is TRBD2 (6 bases). The assigned J gene may be wrong: the sequence end matches TRBJ2-7 better. Looked up from germline, CDR1 is MNHEY and CDR2 is SVGEGT. The CDR3 is 15 residues long. In DNA form, the CDR3 reads TGTGCCAGCCTTCGAGATCACCGGGGGTCTTACGAGCAGTACTTC. This sequence encodes CASLRDHRGSYEQYF.